This T cell receptor beta chain was sequenced during a study of blood T cell repertoires in COVID-19. Study at large: Samples taken during acute and convalescent COVID-19 were collected in the United States, Italy and Spain.

As originally analysed: Amplified reference gene primers provided the basis for estimating nucleated cell counts. Measured with immunoSEQ multiplex PCR; TCRdb has only the in-frame clones, and not every one. V, J and clone size reflect that table, while D and trimming were determined from the DNA. The sample shows 150,000 or so clones, roughly 90% of them seen only once. Participant age was roughly 18 to 90 years, and participants resided in approximately 24 US areas. Trimming took 9 bases from V and 2 from J; bases not matched to a gene: 8. The CDR3 runs 14 residues. The germline V gene encodes CDR1 LNHDA and CDR2 SQIVND (reference sequence).

Sequenced sample: PBMCs or T cells enriched from blood (not recorded which). The rearrangement uses TRBV19 and TRBJ1-2; 8 bases match TRBD1. The TCR was taken from a woman in her 30s with acute COVID-19. DNA of the CDR3: TGTGCCAGCCGGACAGGGAGTACCAACTATGGCTACACCTTC. It is translated as CASRTGSTNYGYTF.